What follows is one TCR beta chain and its context. Its antigen is currently unknown. The data were obtained in a study of T-cell memory formation after mild COVID-19. Turning to the study itself: TCR clusters were mostly donor specific.

TCRdb reprocessed the 5' RACE reads via MiXCR and lists one record per CDR3 protein. Of hundreds of thousands of distinct CDR3 sequences listed, 25% are singletons. The CDR3 is made up of 16 amino acids. Per germline, CDR1 MNHEY and CDR2 SVGEGT. Trimming pared 2 bases from V and 6 bases from J, leaving 19 bases between. Notes on the study in general: Second-wave clones that peaked on day 37 lacked confirmed SARS-CoV-2 specificity.

The origin of this receptor is an adult woman who had mild COVID-19 (a few samples of this study predate the infection). Cell type and time point are not known. The sample consisted of PBMCs or a T cell subset sorted from them (not recorded which). The chain uses TRBV6-2 or TRBV6-3 and TRBJ1-1, with a weak D call TRBD1 (5 bases). Here the CDR3 DNA reads TGTGCCAGCAGTTACCCTCCAGGGTACCGCGCCTCTGAAGCTTTCTTT. Protein product: CASSYPPGYRASEAFF.